This TCR beta chain comes out of a study of CD8 T cells in Susac syndrome. This CDR3 comprises 15 residues. The V and J ends lost 4 bases and 0 bases respectively, with 10 bases between them. The study, taken as a whole, reports: The number of individuals included in the study's TCR sequencing and HLA analysis was acknowledged as relatively small.

Reverse transcription of about 0.5 to 1 ug RNA was carried out with random hexamers. Amplification of TCR beta CDR3 was carried out by immunoSEQ multiplex PCR, which covered 54 Vbeta and 13 Jbeta segments. MiXCR, run by TCRdb on the immunoSEQ multiplex PCR reads, gives a single entry per CDR3 protein. The table lists about 200,000 distinct CDR3 sequences, roughly 90% of them singletons, with roughly 0.13% in the top ten. In regard to this clonotype: No antigen is known for it.

Sequencing of TCR beta drew on CD8+ and CD4+ T cells from blood. In the multiple sclerosis control group, patients were treatment-naive and had stable or active relapsing-remitting disease. This chain uses TRBV12-3 or TRBV12-4 with TRBJ2-1; D remains unclear. This clonotype was sampled from a human donor with multiple sclerosis. The sample was CD8+ T cells from PBMCs. Here the CDR3 DNA reads TGTGCCAGCAGTTCCGCGGCGAGCTCCTACAATGAGCAGTTCTTC. The encoded protein is CASSSAASSYNEQFF.